This T cell receptor (beta chain) was captured by sequencing in a study of blood T cells in healthy people across ages. Overall study results and limits: Considered underestimates were the diversity estimates obtained from one million T cells. Compared with aged donors, long-lived donors showed fewer expanded clones, suggesting selection.

Drawing of peripheral blood yielded about 10 milliliters from each donor. V was clipped by 0 bases and J by 8 bases, with 8 bases between them. There are 12 residues in the CDR3. In germline, CDR1 is SGHRS, CDR2 YFSETQ. In this sample, this clonotype turned up many times. Its antigen remains unidentified. With a J-beta primer mix and a sample-barcoded 5' primer, a second PCR ran about 7 to 11 cycles. Sequencing yielded, for each sample, at least 3 million paired-end reads carrying CDR3. TCRdb itself ran the 5' RACE reads through MiXCR, one entry per CDR3 protein. The sample lists about 640,000 distinct CDR3 sequences; roughly three fifths were seen once.

The sample consisted of blood. The chain uses TRBV5-1 and TRBJ2-5, with D maybe TRBD1 (5 bases). The TCR sequence derives from a man aged 60-69 years in good health. Written as DNA, the CDR3 is TGCGCCAGCAGCTTGGAGGGGAATACCCAGTACTTC. It yields the protein CASSLEGNTQYF.